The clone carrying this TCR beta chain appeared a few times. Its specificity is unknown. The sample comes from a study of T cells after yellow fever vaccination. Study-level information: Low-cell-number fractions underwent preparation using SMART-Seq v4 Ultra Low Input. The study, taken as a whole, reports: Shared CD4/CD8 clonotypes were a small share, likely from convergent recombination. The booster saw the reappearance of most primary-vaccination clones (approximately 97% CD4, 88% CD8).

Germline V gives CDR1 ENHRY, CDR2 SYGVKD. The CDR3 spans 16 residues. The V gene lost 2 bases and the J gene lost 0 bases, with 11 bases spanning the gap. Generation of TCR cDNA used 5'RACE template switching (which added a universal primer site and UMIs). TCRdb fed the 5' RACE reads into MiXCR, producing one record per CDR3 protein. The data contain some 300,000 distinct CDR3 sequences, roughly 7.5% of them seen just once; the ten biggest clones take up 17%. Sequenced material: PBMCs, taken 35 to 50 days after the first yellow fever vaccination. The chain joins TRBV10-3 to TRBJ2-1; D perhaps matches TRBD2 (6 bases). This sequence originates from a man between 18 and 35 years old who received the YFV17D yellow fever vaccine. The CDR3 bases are TGTGCCATCAGTGAGATCCGGGGGTTCTCCTACAATGAGCAGTTCTTC. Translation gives CAISEIRGFSYNEQFF.